Sequencing of this T cell receptor (beta chain) was carried out in a study of blood T cells in healthy people across ages. Broader study findings: Naive CD4+ cells and diversity were both higher in long-lived donors than in aged donors. Older age went with lower TCR beta diversity per million T cells, in a roughly linear way.

With regard to this clonotype: Antigen: not known.

The authors ran a second PCR of about 7 to 11 cycles using a sample-barcoded 5' primer and a J-beta primer mix. TCRdb passed the 5' RACE reads through MiXCR, listing each CDR3 protein once. The profile shows about 680,000 distinct CDR3 sequences, 45% to 50% of them singletons. The sequence came from a woman aged 60-70 years in good health. The sample comprised blood.

The CDR3 region is CATSPRDRGHNEQFF. The CDR3 bases are TGTGCCACCAGCCCACGGGACAGGGGACACAATGAGCAGTTCTTC. The V gene is TRBV15, the J gene TRBJ2-1; TRBD1 aligns across 10 bases. CDR1 is LNHNV, CDR2 YYDKDF, per germline (reference sequence). Unmatched junction bases numbered 6, after V lost 5 bases and J lost 5 bases. The CDR3 runs to 15 residues.